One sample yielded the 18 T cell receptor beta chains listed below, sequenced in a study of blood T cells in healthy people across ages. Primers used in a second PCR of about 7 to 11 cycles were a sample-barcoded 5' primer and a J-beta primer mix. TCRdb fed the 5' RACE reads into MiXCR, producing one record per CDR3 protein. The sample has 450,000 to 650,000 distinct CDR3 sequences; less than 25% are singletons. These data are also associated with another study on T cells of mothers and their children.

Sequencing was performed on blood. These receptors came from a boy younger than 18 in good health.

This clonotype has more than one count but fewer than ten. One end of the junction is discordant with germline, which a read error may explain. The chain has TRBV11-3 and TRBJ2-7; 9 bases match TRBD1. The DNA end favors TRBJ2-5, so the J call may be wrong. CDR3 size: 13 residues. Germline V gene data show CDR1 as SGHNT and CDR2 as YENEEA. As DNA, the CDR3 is TGTGCCTGCAGCCGGACAGGGGAAGAGACCCAGTACTTC. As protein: CACSRTGEETQYF.

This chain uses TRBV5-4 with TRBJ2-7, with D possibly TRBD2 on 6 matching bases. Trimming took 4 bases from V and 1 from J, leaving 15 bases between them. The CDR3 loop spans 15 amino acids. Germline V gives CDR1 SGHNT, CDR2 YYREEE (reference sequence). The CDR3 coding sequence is TGTGCCAGCAGCCCGGGACTGACAGTATCCTACGAGCAGTACTTC. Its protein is CASSPGLTVSYEQYF.

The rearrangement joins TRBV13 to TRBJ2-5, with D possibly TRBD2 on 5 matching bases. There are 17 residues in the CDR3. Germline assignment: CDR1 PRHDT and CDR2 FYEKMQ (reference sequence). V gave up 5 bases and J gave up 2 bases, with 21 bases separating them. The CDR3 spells CASSPDLNRGGQETQYF. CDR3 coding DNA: TGTGCCAGCAGCCCGGACCTTAATCGTGGAGGACAAGAGACCCAGTACTTC. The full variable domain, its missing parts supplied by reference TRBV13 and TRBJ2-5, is AAGVIQSPRHLIKEKRETATLKCYPIPRHDTVYWYQQGPGQDPQFLISFYEKMQSDKGSIPDRFSAQQFSDYHSELNMSSLELGDSALYFCASSPDLNRGGQETQYFGPGTRLLVL.

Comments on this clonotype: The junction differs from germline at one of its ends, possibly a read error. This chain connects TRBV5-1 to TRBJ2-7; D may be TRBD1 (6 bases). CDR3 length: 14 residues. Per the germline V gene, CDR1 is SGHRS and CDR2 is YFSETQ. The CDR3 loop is CAGSLEDRSYEQYF. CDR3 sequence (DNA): TGCGCCGGCAGCTTGGAGGACAGATCCTACGAGCAGTACTTC.

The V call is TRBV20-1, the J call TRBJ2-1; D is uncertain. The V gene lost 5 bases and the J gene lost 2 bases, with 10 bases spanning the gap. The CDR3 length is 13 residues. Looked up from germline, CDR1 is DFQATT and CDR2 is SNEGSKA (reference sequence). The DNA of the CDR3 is TGCAGTGCTCGTACAGAGCCCTACAATGAGCAGTTCTTC. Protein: CSARTEPYNEQFF.

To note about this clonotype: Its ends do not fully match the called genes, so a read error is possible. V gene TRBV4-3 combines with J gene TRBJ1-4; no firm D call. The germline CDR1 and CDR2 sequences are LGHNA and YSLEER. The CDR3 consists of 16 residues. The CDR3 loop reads CASSQERSGTSEKLFF. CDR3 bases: TGCGCCAGCAGCCAAGAAAGGTCGGGAACTAGTGAAAAACTGTTTTTT.

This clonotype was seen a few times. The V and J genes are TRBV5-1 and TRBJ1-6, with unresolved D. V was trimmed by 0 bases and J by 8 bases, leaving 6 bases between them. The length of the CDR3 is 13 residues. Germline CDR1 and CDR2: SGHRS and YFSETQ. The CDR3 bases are TGCGCCAGCAGCTTGGATCGGGATTCACCCCTCCACTTT. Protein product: CASSLDRDSPLHF.

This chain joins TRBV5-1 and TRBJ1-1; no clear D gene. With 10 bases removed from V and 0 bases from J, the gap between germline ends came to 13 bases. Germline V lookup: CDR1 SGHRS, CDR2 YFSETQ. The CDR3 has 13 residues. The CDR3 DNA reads TGCGCCTCTGGCAGGCGGTTGAACACTGAAGCTTTCTTT. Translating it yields CASGRRLNTEAFF.

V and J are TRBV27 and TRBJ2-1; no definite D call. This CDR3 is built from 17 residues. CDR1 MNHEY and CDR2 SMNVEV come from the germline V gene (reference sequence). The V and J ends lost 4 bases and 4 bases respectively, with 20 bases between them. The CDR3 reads CASSSPAWMWGYNEQFF. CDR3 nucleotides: TGTGCCAGCAGTTCCCCGGCCTGGATGTGGGGTTACAATGAGCAGTTCTTC.

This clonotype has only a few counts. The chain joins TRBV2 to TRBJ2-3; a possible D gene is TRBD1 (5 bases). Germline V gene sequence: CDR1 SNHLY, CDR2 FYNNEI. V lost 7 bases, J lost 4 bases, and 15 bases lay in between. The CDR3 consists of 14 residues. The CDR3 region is CASIQGVAADTQYF. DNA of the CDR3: TGTGCCAGCATTCAAGGGGTAGCCGCAGATACGCAGTATTTT.

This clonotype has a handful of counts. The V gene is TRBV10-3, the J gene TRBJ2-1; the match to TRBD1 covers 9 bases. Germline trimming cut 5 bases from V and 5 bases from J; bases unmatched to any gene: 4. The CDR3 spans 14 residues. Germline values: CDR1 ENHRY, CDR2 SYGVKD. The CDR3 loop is CAISTGQGNNEQFF. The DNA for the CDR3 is TGTGCCATCAGTACGGGACAGGGTAACAATGAGCAGTTCTTC.

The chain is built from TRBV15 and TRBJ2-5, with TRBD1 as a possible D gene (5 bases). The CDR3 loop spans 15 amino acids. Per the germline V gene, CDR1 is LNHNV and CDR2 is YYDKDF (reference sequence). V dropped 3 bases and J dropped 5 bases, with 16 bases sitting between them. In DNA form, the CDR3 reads TGTGCCACCAGCAGGGCTCAAGGGGATGAGGAGACCCAGTACTTC. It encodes CATSRAQGDEETQYF.

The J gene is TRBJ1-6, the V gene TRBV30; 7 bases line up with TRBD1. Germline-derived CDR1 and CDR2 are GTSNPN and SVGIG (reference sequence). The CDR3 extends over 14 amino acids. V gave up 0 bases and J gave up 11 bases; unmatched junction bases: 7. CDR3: CAWSVKGARAPLHF. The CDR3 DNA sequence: TGTGCCTGGAGTGTCAAGGGGGCTAGGGCACCCCTCCACTTT. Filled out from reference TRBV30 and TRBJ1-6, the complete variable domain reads SQTIHQWPATLVQPVGSPLSLECTVEGTSNPNLYWYRQAAGRGLQLLFYSVGIGQISSEVPQNLSASRPQDRQFILSSKKLLLSDSGFYLCAWSVKGARAPLHFGNGTRLTVT.

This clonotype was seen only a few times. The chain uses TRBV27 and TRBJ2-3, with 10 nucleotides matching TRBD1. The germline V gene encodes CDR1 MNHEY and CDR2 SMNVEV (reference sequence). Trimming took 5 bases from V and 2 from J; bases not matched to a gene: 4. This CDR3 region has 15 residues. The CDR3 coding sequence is TGTGCCAGCAGTGGGGACAGGGGATCCACAGATACGCAGTATTTT. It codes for CASSGDRGSTDTQYF.

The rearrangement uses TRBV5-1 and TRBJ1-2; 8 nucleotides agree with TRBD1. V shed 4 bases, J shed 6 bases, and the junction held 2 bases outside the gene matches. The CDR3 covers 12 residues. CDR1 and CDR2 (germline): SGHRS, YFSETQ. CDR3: CASSTGGHGYTF. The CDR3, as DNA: TGCGCCAGCAGCACAGGGGGTCATGGCTACACCTTC.

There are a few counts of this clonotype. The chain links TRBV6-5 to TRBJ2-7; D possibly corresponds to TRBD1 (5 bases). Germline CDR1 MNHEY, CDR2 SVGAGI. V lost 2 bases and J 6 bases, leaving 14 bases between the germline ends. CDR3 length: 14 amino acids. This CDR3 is CASSYRFRGFEQYF. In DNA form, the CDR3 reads TGTGCCAGCAGTTACCGGTTTAGGGGATTCGAGCAGTACTTC.

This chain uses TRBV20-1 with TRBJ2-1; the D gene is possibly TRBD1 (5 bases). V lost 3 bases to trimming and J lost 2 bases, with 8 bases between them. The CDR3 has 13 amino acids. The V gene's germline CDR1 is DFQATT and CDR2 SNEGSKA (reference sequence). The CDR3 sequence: CSASLGPYNEQFF. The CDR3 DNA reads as TGCAGTGCTAGTCTGGGGCCCTACAATGAGCAGTTCTTC.

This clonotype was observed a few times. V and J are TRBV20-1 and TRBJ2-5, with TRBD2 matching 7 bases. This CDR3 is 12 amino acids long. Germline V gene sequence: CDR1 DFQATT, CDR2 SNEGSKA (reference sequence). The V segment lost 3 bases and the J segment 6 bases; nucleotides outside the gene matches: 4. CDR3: CSARTSRQTQYF. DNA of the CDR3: TGCAGTGCTAGGACTAGCCGGCAGACCCAGTACTTC.